This T cell receptor beta chain was found in a study of glioma-infiltrating T cells after dendritic cell vaccination. On the study more broadly: Dendritic cells derived from monocytes and pulsed with autologous tumor lysate formed the vaccine. Study results and limitations: Higher TCR clonality did not directly relate to longer survival. Longer survival after dendritic cell vaccination followed higher pretreatment TIL content.

TCRdb keeps only in-frame clones here, not all; method: immunoSEQ multiplex PCR. The sample contains fewer than 25,000 clones, 70% to 80% of which appear only once. Germline V CDR1 and CDR2: SEHNR, FQNEAQ (reference sequence). V lost 3 bases to trimming and J lost 6 bases; unmatched junction nucleotides: 2. This CDR3 spans 12 amino acids. To note about this clone: Its antigen is unknown.

Patients had residual fresh-frozen tumor tissue and more than two years of survival data. The material sequenced was blood, taken before dendritic cell vaccination. The origin of this receptor is a human donor with glioblastoma. The chain joins TRBV7-9 to TRBJ2-7; 7 bases line up with TRBD1. CDR3 in DNA: TGTGCCAGCAGCTTCACAGGGGCCGAGCAGTACTTC. It specifies CASSFTGAEQYF.